Below, 28 T cell receptor beta chains from the same sample are listed, as sequenced in a study of T cells in Graves' hyperthyroidism and ophthalmopathy. Researchers took RNA transcripts and amplified the TCR beta CDR3 regions from them. HTBI primers were used for first-round RT-PCR of the TCR CDR3. Each CDR3 protein gets one entry after TCRdb re-called the multiplex PCR reads with MiXCR. The sample has hundreds of thousands of distinct CDR3 sequences, about 38% seen once. Sequencing was performed on blood. The receptor set was obtained from a man younger than 35 with Graves' hyperthyroidism.

As for this clonotype: Germline is not matched at one junction end, which may reflect a read error. The chain joins TRBV7-2 to TRBJ1-5; possibly TRBD1 for D (6 bases). Germline V CDR1 and CDR2: SGHTA, FQGNSA. The CDR3 covers 14 residues. The CDR3 sequence: CAGSLRRGGQPQHF. The CDR3 DNA reads TGTGCCGGCAGCTTACGCAGGGGCGGCCAGCCCCAGCATTTT.

The chain links TRBV14 to TRBJ2-1, with a weak D call TRBD2 (6 bases). The germline V gene encodes CDR1 SGHDN and CDR2 FVKESK. Trimming took 2 bases from V and 10 from J, leaving 9 bases between them. The CDR3 contains 12 residues. CDR3 loop: CASSQQGLEQFF. For the CDR3, the DNA is TGTGCCAGCAGCCAACAAGGACTAGAGCAGTTCTTC.

The chain has TRBV12-3 or TRBV12-4 and TRBJ2-5; 13 bases agree with TRBD2. This CDR3 region has 15 residues. V gave up 7 bases and J gave up 5 bases; unmatched junction bases: 7. Here the CDR3 reads CASKRTSGSGETQYF. The CDR3 nucleotides are TGTGCCAGCAAAAGGACTAGCGGGAGTGGGGAGACCCAGTACTTC.

The chain employs TRBV5-6 and TRBJ1-6, with TRBD1 matching 7 bases. The germline V gene has CDR1 SGHDT and CDR2 YYEEEE. The CDR3 length is 17 residues. V lost 0 bases, J lost 10 bases, and 13 bases stayed unmatched. Written as DNA, the CDR3 is TGTGCCAGCAGCTTGGGAGGCAGGGGGACCCTTCGCTCACCCCTCCACTTT. It encodes CASSLGGRGTLRSPLHF.

This clonotype showed up just a few times. V gene TRBV5-5 combines with J gene TRBJ1-1; D is uncertain. Germline V gene data show CDR1 as SGHKS and CDR2 as YYEKEE (reference sequence). Trimming took off 0 bases at V and 2 bases at J, with 11 bases between the two ends. The CDR3 spans 15 residues. The CDR3 sequence is CASSLEWRDNTEAFF. The DNA for the CDR3 is TGTGCCAGCAGCTTGGAGTGGAGGGATAACACTGAAGCTTTCTTT.

This clonotype showed up just a few times. The chain joins TRBV6-5 to TRBJ2-6; D not certain. V lost 2 bases and J 1 base, leaving 9 bases between the germline ends. This CDR3 comprises 16 residues. The germline CDR1 and CDR2 sequences are MNHEY and SVGAGI. The CDR3 bases are TGTGCCAGCAGTTACGTAGAACTATCTGGGGCCAACGTCCTGACTTTC. Protein sequence: CASSYVELSGANVLTF.

V usage is TRBV7-2 and J usage is TRBJ2-5; 13 positions match TRBD2. There are 14 residues in the CDR3. Losses at the gene ends were 5 bases for V and 7 bases for J; bases not matched to a gene: 4. Germline V lookup: CDR1 SGHTA, CDR2 FQGNSA. The DNA for the CDR3 is TGTGCCAGCAGCGCCCGACTAGCGGGGGGGACCCAGTACTTC. Protein product: CASSARLAGGTQYF.

This chain connects TRBV20-1 to TRBJ2-5; 8 nucleotides line up with TRBD1. V shed 3 bases, J shed 3 bases, and the junction held 9 bases outside the gene matches. The CDR3 totals 15 residues. CDR1 is DFQATT, CDR2 SNEGSKA, per germline (reference sequence). The CDR3 loop reads CSASDPTGAEETQYF. CDR3 sequence (DNA): TGCAGTGCTAGCGACCCGACAGGGGCCGAAGAGACCCAGTACTTC.

This clonotype occurred many times. CDR3 loop: CATSMDSSYNSPLHF. CDR3 DNA: TGTGCCACCAGCATGGACAGCTCCTATAATTCACCCCTCCACTTT. The rearrangement uses TRBV15 and TRBJ1-6; D possibly corresponds to TRBD1 (6 bases). V was shortened by 4 bases and J by 0 bases, with 7 bases between the two germline ends. CDR1 and CDR2 from the germline V gene are LNHNV and YYDKDF (reference sequence). The CDR3 is 15 residues long.

The chain uses TRBV7-8 and TRBJ2-5; D is perhaps TRBD1 (5 bases). The CDR3 totals 14 residues. V lost 5 bases and J 5 bases, leaving 15 bases between the germline ends. CDR1 is SGHVS, CDR2 FQNEAQ, per germline. CDR3: CASSPVGALETQYF. CDR3 DNA: TGTGCCAGCAGCCCGGTTGGGGCCCTCGAGACCCAGTACTTC.

This clonotype was counted ten times or more. The chain has TRBV9 and TRBJ2-7, with D tentatively TRBD1 or TRBD2 (5 bases each). This CDR3 is 12 amino acids long. Germline assignment: CDR1 SGDLS and CDR2 YYNGEE. The V end was cut by 8 bases, the J end by 6 bases, with 15 bases between. CDR3 sequence reads: CASSQGESEQYF. As DNA, the CDR3 is TGTGCCAGTTCACAAGGGGAGTCCGAGCAGTACTTC.

This clonotype showed up many times. The chain recombines TRBV20-1 with TRBJ1-1; D unclear. Germline assignment: CDR1 DFQATT and CDR2 SNEGSKA (reference sequence). V was shortened by 1 base and J by 0 bases, with 6 bases between the two germline ends. CDR3 size: 13 residues. DNA of the CDR3: TGCAGTGCTAGAGCAGCCTTGAACACTGAAGCTTTCTTT. Its translation is CSARAALNTEAFF.

Only a few counts were recorded for this clonotype. The chain combines TRBV9 with TRBJ1-3, with TRBD1 matching 7 bases. Germline V gives CDR1 SGDLS, CDR2 YYNGEE. CDR3 length equals 15 residues. The V segment lost 4 bases and the J segment 11 bases; nucleotides outside the gene matches: 15. The CDR3 loop is CASSPTGTDSAAIYF. The CDR3 coding sequence is TGTGCCAGCAGCCCGACCGGGACAGACTCTGCCGCCATATATTTT. The variable domain in full, completed from reference TRBV9 and TRBJ1-3, reads DSGVTQTPKHLITATGQRVTLRCSPRSGDLSVYWYQQSLDQGLQFLIQYYNGEERAKGNILERFSAQQFPDLHSELNLSSLELGDSALYFCASSPTGTDSAAIYFGEGSWLTVV.

The rearrangement uses TRBV10-3 and TRBJ2-7, with D perhaps matching TRBD1 (6 bases). The germline gives CDR1 ENHRY, CDR2 SYGVKD. The CDR3 spans 13 residues. The CDR3 here is CVSRGHGSYEQYF. DNA of the CDR3: TGTGTCAGCAGGGGACATGGGTCCTACGAGCAGTACTTC.

CDR3 sequence: CASGALNAEKLFF. In DNA, the CDR3 is TGTGCCAGCGGGGCCCTTAATGCTGAAAAACTGTTTTTT. The chain has TRBV7-2 and TRBJ1-4, with D maybe TRBD1 (5 bases). Germline V lookup: CDR1 SGHTA, CDR2 FQGNSA. The CDR3 is 13 amino acids. V was cut by 8 bases and J by 7 bases, with 14 bases left in between.

Turning to this clonotype: At one of its ends the junction is not consistent with the germline gene, which may arise from a read error. This rearrangement joins TRBV10-2 to TRBJ1-1; unclear D gene. Germline-derived CDR1 and CDR2 are WSHSY and SAAADI. This CDR3 is 13 amino acids long. The CDR3 DNA is TGTGCCAGCAGTTACGGGCGGGAGGGTGAAGCTTTCTTT. Protein sequence: CASSYGREGEAFF.

This clonotype showed up many times. V and J are TRBV29-1 and TRBJ1-3, with D perhaps matching TRBD1 (6 bases). CDR3 size: 14 residues. Germline V gives CDR1 SQVTM, CDR2 ANQGSEA. V was trimmed by 0 bases and J by 4 bases, leaving 10 bases between them. The CDR3 spells CSVEDPDRGNTIYF. CDR3 in DNA: TGCAGCGTTGAAGACCCAGACAGGGGAAACACCATATATTTT.

The chain recombines TRBV2 with TRBJ1-1, with TRBD1 matching over 9 bases. V gave up 8 bases and J gave up 14 bases; unmatched junction bases: 6. Germline V CDR1 and CDR2: SNHLY, FYNNEI. This CDR3 has 10 amino acids. The CDR3 bases are TGTGCCAGCGGGACAGGGAGAGCCTTCTTT. Its protein product is CASGTGRAFF. The entire variable domain, with the rest obtained from reference TRBV2 and TRBJ1-1, is as follows: EPEVTQTPSHQVTQMGQEVILRCVPISNHLYFYWYRQILGQKVEFLVSFYNNEISEKSEIFDDQFSVERPDGSNFTLKIRSTKLEDSAMYFCASGTGRAFFGQGTRLTVV.

This chain links TRBV25-1 with TRBJ2-5, with D possibly matching TRBD1 (6 bases). This CDR3 has 14 residues. The V end was cut by 1 base, the J end by 2 bases, with 8 bases between. Per germline, CDR1 MGHDK and CDR2 SYGVNS. The DNA for the CDR3 is TGTGCCAGCAGTGAATGGGGGCTACAAGAGACCCAGTACTTC. Amino acid sequence: CASSEWGLQETQYF.

This chain connects TRBV25-1 to TRBJ2-7, with D possibly TRBD2 on 5 matching bases. With 7 bases removed from V and 3 bases from J, the gap between germline ends came to 10 bases. The CDR3 is 12 amino acids. Looked up from germline, CDR1 is MGHDK and CDR2 is SYGVNS. CDR3 DNA sequence: TGTGCCAGCACCTACCGGGACTACGAGCAGTACTTC. It encodes CASTYRDYEQYF.

The chain recombines TRBV25-1 with TRBJ1-2, with a tentative D call TRBD1 (5 bases). The CDR3 sequence is 11 residues long. The germline gives CDR1 MGHDK, CDR2 SYGVNS. V lost 6 bases, J lost 8 bases, and 10 bases lay in between. CDR3 residues: CASSGGRGYTF. For the CDR3, the DNA is TGTGCCAGCAGCGGGGGACGGGGCTACACCTTC.

The chain joins TRBV28 to TRBJ1-5, with D tentatively TRBD1 (6 bases). CDR3 length: 14 residues. Germline assignment: CDR1 MDHEN and CDR2 SYDVKM. With 4 bases removed from V and 3 bases from J, the gap between germline ends came to 10 bases. The chain's CDR3 is CASSSGQINQPQHF. The CDR3 DNA sequence: TGTGCCAGCAGTTCCGGACAGATCAATCAGCCCCAGCATTTT.

This clonotype was seen ten or more times. DNA of the CDR3: TGTGCCAGCAGTCCAGGGGCCTATGGCTACACCTTC. Amino acids: CASSPGAYGYTF. The V gene is TRBV25-1, the J gene TRBJ1-2; maybe TRBD1 (6 bases). Trimming pared 5 bases from V and 4 bases from J, leaving 8 bases between. This CDR3 contains 12 residues. Germline loops: CDR1 MGHDK, CDR2 SYGVNS.

CDR3 amino acids: CATGTVTEAFF. CDR3 nucleotides: TGTGCCACCGGGACAGTCACTGAAGCTTTCTTT. The rearrangement links TRBV10-3 to TRBJ1-1; TRBD1 matches 7 bases. The J segment lost 4 bases and the V segment lost 10 bases, leaving 3 bases of the junction unmatched. The CDR3 covers 11 residues. Germline CDR1 reads ENHRY; CDR2 reads SYGVKD.

As to this clonotype: A read error may produce the germline difference seen at one junction end. The chain uses TRBV24-1 and TRBJ1-1; D ambiguous. The CDR3 length is 15 residues. The germline V gene has CDR1 KGHDR and CDR2 SFDVKD. CDR3 sequence: CVTSDPAGALTEAFF. CDR3 nucleotides: TGTGTCACCAGTGATCCCGCGGGCGCGTTGACTGAAGCTTTCTTT.

The chain has TRBV19 and TRBJ1-2; TRBD1 matches 7 bases. J lost 4 bases, V lost 3 bases, and 8 bases had no gene match. CDR1 and CDR2 (germline): LNHDA, SQIVND (reference sequence). The CDR3 is 15 residues long. Here the CDR3 reads CASSIGTALSYGYTF. The CDR3 DNA reads TGTGCCAGTAGTATCGGGACAGCTCTCTCCTATGGCTACACCTTC. Using reference TRBV19 and TRBJ1-2 for the parts outside the CDR3, the full variable domain is DGGITQSPKYLFRKEGQNVTLSCEQNLNHDAMYWYRQDPGQGLRLIYYSQIVNDFQKGDIAEGYSVSREKKESFPLTVTSAQKNPTAFYLCASSIGTALSYGYTFGSGTRLTVV.

The chain employs TRBV5-6 and TRBJ2-5, with D perhaps assigned TRBD1 or TRBD2 (5 bases each). V was shortened by 2 bases and J by 3 bases, with 14 bases between the two germline ends. CDR3 length equals 15 residues. From germline, CDR1 is SGHDT and CDR2 YYEEEE. CDR3 in DNA: TGTGCCAGCAGCTTCGGGGCTAAGGCTGAAGAGACCCAGTACTTC. Translation gives CASSFGAKAEETQYF.

The chain has TRBV5-4 and TRBJ1-1; unclear D gene. This CDR3 has 12 residues. V lost 1 base and J 8 bases, leaving 9 bases between the germline ends. Germline V gene data show CDR1 as SGHNT and CDR2 as YYREEE (reference sequence). As DNA, the CDR3 is TGTGCCAGCAGCTTGATGGATGCAGAAGCTTTCTTT. Residues: CASSLMDAEAFF.